This T cell receptor (beta chain) derives from a study of cytomegalovirus exposure and HLA in healthy donors. Germline CDR1 and CDR2: LNHDA and SQIVND (reference sequence). CDR3 length: 15 amino acids. The ends lost 3 bases at V and 4 bases at J; junction bases unmatched: 5. Amplification used 60 Vbeta primers and 13 Jbeta primers. The protocol was immunoSEQ multiplex PCR, while the TCRdb copy is restricted to in-frame clones and leaves out a portion. In the table there are some 120,000 clones, around 80% of which are singletons. J is TRBJ2-4 and V is TRBV19, with 8 bases fitting TRBD2. This clonotype originated in a young man in good health and CMV-seropositive. The sample comprised PBMCs. The CDR3 loop is CASSMWTSWKNIQYF. As DNA, the CDR3 is TGTGCCAGTAGTATGTGGACTAGCTGGAAAAACATTCAGTACTTC.